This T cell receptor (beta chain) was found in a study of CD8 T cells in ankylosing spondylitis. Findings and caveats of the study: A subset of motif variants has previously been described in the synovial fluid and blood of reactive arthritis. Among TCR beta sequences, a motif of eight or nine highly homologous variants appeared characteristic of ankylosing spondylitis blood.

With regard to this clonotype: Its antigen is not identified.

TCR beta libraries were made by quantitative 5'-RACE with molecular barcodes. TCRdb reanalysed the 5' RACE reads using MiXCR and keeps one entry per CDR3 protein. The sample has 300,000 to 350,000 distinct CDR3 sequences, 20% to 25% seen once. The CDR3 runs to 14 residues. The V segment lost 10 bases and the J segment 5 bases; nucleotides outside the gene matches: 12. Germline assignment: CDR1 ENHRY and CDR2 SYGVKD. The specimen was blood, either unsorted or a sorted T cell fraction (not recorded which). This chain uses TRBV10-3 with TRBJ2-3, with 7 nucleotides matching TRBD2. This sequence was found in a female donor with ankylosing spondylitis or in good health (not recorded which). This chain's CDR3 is CATQTAGVEDTQYF. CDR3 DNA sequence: TGTGCCACCCAGACGGCGGGAGTGGAAGATACGCAGTATTTT.